Here is one TCR beta chain with its context. This record belongs to a study of blood T cell repertoires in COVID-19. Study-wide background: Sites across the United States, Italy and Spain contributed samples from acute and convalescent COVID-19. Sample material is recorded as cDNA or gDNA derived from T cells, B-cell-depleted T cells, or PBMCs.

In the study's own analysis: Nucleated cell number was recorded as an estimate derived from reference gene primer amplification. TCRdb keeps only in-frame clones here, not all; method: immunoSEQ multiplex PCR. V, J and clone size were drawn from that table, and D and trimming were deduced from the DNA. The table lists 10,000 to 15,000 clones, roughly 82% of them singletons. This TCR came from a man older than 75 with acute or convalescent COVID-19. Sequences were obtained from peripheral blood.

The CDR3 sequence is CASSPRPGEVTEAFF. Here the CDR3 DNA reads TGCGCCAGCAGCCCCCGTCCCGGGGAGGTCACTGAAGCTTTCTTT. The chain employs TRBV4-1 and TRBJ1-1; D call uncertain. Germline V gene data show CDR1 as MGHRA and CDR2 as YSYEKL. This CDR3 comprises 15 residues. Trimming left V 4 bases short and J 4 bases short, with 16 bases between.